This T cell receptor beta chain derives from a study of Graves' ophthalmopathy and Graves' hyperthyroidism (dated by TCRdb to the late 2010s). Study-wide context: Stable hyperthyroidism was defined as no progression to ophthalmopathy within 18 months of follow-up. The study used TCR beta repertoire signatures to distinguish Graves' ophthalmopathy from Graves' hyperthyroidism and to predict progression to ophthalmopathy. In total, 135 blood samples were TCR-sequenced: some 43 ophthalmopathy, some 72 hyperthyroidism and some 17 hyperthyroidism-to-ophthalmopathy patients. To explore V-J signatures that distinguish ophthalmopathy from hyperthyroidism, a discovery set of around 100 patients was enrolled, made up of some 41 with ophthalmopathy and 55 to 65 with stable hyperthyroidism. The independent validation cohort included 18 to 20 hyperthyroidism patients plus 17 patients who later progressed from hyperthyroidism to ophthalmopathy. T-cell repertoires of thyroid tissue and blood were compared in several hyperthyroidism patients. Once sampling was done, hyperthyroidism patients were given methimazole at a starting dose of 30 mg daily, while ophthalmopathy patients were given high-dose intravenous methylprednisolone.

Beyond this particular receptor, the publication reports: Sample size was not statistically predetermined, and group allocation was not concealed from the investigators. In validation, the model predicted ophthalmopathy progression with 70.59% sensitivity and less than 80% specificity; approximately 12 predicted patients were CT-confirmed with GO in a median of approximately 6.5 months. Most expanded thyroid clonotypes with a frequency above 0.001 also appeared in blood, which suggests that blood repertoires may reflect the immune response in the thyroid. Ophthalmopathy was separated from stable hyperthyroidism by the 13-signature model with roughly 87% sensitivity and 81% to 84% specificity in cross-validation and with 80%/75% in the test set.

For repertoire sequencing, the TCR beta CDR3 regions were amplified from RNA transcripts. The first round of RT-PCR was done with HTBI primers and the Qiagen OneStep RT-PCR kit, and was followed by a second round of multiplex PCR, then size selection and purification. The libraries underwent paired-end sequencing with 100 bp reads on an Illumina HiSeq2000. From the authors' description of their analysis: SOAPnuke was used to process the reads, throwing out any read that had adapters, had uncalled bases, had a mean Phred below 15, or lacked an exact constant-primer or identifier match. High-quality paired reads were merged with COPE v1.2.5. Each unique nucleotide sequence was defined as a clonotype, and clonotypes were aligned to IMGT TRB V, D and J references with MiTCR v1.1. Only V-J combinations with frequency above 0.0001 were analysed, covering around 99% of repertoires. A TCR clonal expansion and chaos score per V-J combination was defined as the ratio of F50 clonal expansion to chaos observed in the TCRdist matrix. Welch's t-statistics and random forest were used to narrow the features down to around twelve V-J combinations, which were then fed into a naive Bayes classifier. The Morisita-Horn index was used to measure how similar the thyroid and blood repertoires were. The raw public reads went through TCRdb reprocessing: fastp at Q25, MiXCR clone calling, in-frame beta chains kept. For every CDR3 protein sequence, its rows merge into one entry that carries the most common genes and DNA. The V and J calls were not made by the authors but by TCRdb's processing. In this sample the table shows approximately 540,000 distinct CDR3 sequences, about two fifths of which occur a single time. The ten most abundant clones make up about 4.1% of the sample.

Patients with hyperthyroidism were aged 18 to 65 years, had been newly diagnosed, and had a disease duration of less than 2 months. Patients with other autoimmune diseases, uncontrolled infections, pregnancy or lactation were excluded. Diagnosis relied on clinical symptoms, serum thyroxine, TRAb, thyroid ultrasound and orbital computed tomography. Total RNA was extracted with Trizol reagent and quality-checked on an Agilent 2100 Bioanalyzer. Spanning cysteine to phenylalanine, the CDR3 consists of 15 amino acids. Just CDR3 DNA is preserved here, 45 bases in frame from base 1. Looking up the germline V gene (reference sequence) yields CDR1 DFQATT and CDR2 SNEGSKA. V was cut back by 3 bases and J by 0 bases, leaving a gap of 14 bases between them. As regards this clonotype: The antigen it recognizes is unknown. No clone much larger than this one lies a single base away; base qualities are absent.

The sequence is built from TRBV20-1 and TRBJ1-1; confidence is insufficient to name the D gene. Sequencing was done on a sample of peripheral blood or thyroid tissue (not recorded which). The clonotype comes from an adult man with Graves' hyperthyroidism. The DNA is TGCAGTGCTAGGGTCCGCCGGATACTGAACACTGAAGCTTTCTTT. Translated, it reads CSARVRRILNTEAFF.